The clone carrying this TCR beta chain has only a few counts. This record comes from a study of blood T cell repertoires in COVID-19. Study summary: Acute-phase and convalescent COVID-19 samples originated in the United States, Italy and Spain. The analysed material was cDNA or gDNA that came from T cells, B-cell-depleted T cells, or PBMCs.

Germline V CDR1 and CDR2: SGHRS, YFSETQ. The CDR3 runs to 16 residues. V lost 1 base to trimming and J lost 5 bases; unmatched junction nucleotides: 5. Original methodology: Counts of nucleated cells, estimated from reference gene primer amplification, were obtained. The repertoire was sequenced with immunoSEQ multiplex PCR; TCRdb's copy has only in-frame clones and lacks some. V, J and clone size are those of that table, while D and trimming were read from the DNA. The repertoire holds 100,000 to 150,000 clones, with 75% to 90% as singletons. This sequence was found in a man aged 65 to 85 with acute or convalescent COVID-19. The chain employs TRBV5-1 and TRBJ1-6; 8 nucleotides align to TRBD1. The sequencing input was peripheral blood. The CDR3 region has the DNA TGCGCCAGCAGCTTGCAGAGGGACAGGAATAATTCACCCCTCCACTTT. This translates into CASSLQRDRNNSPLHF.